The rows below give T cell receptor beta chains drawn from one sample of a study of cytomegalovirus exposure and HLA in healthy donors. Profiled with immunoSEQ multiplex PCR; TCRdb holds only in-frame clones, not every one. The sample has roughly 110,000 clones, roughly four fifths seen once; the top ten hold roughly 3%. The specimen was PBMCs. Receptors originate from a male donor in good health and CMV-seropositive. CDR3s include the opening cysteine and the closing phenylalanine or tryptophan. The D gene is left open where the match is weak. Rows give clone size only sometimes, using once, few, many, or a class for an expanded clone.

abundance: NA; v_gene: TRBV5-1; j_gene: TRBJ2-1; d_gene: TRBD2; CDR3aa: CASSWTSGGRGYNEQFF; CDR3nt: TGCGCCAGCAGCTGGACTAGCGGGGGGCGGGGGTACAATGAGCAGTTCTTC
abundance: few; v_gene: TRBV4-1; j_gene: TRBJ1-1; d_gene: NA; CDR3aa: CASSPELQVNTEAFF; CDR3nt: TGCGCCAGCAGCCCCGAGCTCCAGGTCAACACTGAAGCTTTCTTT
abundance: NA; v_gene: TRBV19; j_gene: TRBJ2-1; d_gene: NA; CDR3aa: CASSIGSSGNNEQFF; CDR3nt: TGTGCCAGTAGTATAGGGAGTAGCGGAAACAATGAGCAGTTCTTC
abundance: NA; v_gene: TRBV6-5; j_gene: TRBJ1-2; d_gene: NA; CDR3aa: CASSYSQGGRQGYTF; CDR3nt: TGTGCCAGCAGTTACTCGCAGGGCGGCCGCCAGGGCTACACCTTC
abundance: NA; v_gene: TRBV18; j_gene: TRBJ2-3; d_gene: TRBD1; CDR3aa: CASSPTGGSTDTQYF; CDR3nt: TGTGCCAGCTCCCCAACAGGGGGGAGCACAGATACGCAGTATTTT
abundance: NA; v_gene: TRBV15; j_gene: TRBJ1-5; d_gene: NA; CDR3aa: CATGQRPHQPQHF; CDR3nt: TGTGCCACCGGGCAACGCCCCCACCAGCCCCAGCATTTT
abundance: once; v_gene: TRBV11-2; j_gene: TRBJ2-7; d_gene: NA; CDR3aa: CASSLVQGPYEQYF; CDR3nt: TGTGCCAGCAGCTTAGTGCAGGGGCCCTACGAGCAGTACTTC
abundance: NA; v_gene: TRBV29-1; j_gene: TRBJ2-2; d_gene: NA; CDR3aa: CSVSGQGRTGELFF; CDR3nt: TGCAGCGTTAGCGGGCAGGGTCGCACCGGGGAGCTGTTTTTT
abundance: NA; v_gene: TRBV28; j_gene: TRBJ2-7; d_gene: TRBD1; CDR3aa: CASSNTDRGPYEQYF; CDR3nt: TGTGCCAGCAGTAACACGGACAGGGGTCCCTACGAGCAGTACTTC
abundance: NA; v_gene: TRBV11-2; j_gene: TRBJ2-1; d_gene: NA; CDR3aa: CASSSSSSYNEQFF; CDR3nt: TGTGCCAGCAGCTCGAGTAGCTCCTACAATGAGCAGTTCTTC
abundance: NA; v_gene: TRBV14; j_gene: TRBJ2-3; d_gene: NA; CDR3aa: CASSHRADTQYF; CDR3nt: TGTGCCAGCAGCCATCGGGCAGATACGCAGTATTTT
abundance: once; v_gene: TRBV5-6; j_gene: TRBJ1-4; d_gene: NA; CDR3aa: CASSILRSQGRTDEKLFF; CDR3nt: TGTGCCAGCAGCATCCTTCGCTCACAGGGTCGGACTGATGAAAAACTGTTTTTT
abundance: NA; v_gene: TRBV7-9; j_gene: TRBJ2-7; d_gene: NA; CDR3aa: CASSPPGKRSYAYEQYF; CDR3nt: TGTGCCAGCAGCCCCCCAGGGAAGAGGAGTTATGCCTACGAGCAGTACTTC
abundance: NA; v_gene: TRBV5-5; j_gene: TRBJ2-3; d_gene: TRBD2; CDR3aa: CASSWGTSLSTDTQYF; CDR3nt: TGTGCCAGCAGCTGGGGGACTAGCCTTAGTACAGATACGCAGTATTTT
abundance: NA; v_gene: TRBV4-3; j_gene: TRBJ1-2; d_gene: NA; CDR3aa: CASSQSDSYGYTF; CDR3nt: TGCGCCAGCAGCCAATCCGACAGCTATGGCTACACCTTC
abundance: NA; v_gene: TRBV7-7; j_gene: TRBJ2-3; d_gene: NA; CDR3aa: CASSRQLGDTQYF; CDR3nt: TGTGCTAGCAGTCGACAGCTGGGGGATACGCAGTATTTT
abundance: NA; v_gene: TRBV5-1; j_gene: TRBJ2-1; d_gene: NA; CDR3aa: CASSLLAGSYNEQFF; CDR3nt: TGCGCCAGCAGCTTGTTAGCAGGGTCCTACAATGAGCAGTTCTTC
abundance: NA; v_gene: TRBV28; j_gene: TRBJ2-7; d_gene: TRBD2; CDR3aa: CASSPYPSGGDSYEQYF; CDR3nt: TGTGCCAGCAGTCCGTACCCTAGCGGGGGGGACTCCTACGAGCAGTACTTC
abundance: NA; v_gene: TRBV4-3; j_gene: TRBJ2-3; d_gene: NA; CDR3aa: CASSPSRTHTDTQYF; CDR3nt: TGCGCCAGCAGCCCGAGCCGGACTCACACAGATACGCAGTATTTT
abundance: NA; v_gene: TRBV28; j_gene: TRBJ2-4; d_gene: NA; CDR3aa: CASNREAKNIQYF; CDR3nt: TGTGCCAGCAATCGGGAAGCCAAAAACATTCAGTACTTC
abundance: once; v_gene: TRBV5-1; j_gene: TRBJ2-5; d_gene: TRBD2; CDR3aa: CASSLKAGAGETQYF; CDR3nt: TGCGCCAGCAGCTTGAAGGCGGGAGCGGGAGAGACCCAGTACTTC
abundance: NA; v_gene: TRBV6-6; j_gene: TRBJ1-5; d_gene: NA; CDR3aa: CASTTLRQPQHF; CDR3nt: TGTGCCAGCACCACCCTGAGACAGCCCCAGCATTTT
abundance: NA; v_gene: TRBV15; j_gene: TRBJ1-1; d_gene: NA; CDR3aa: CATSRNYQGPNTEAFF; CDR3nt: TGTGCCACCAGCCGGAACTATCAGGGTCCTAACACTGAAGCTTTCTTT